These 26 T cell receptor beta chains share one sample of origin, sequenced in a study of shared clonotypes between healthy human individuals. Here immunoSEQ multiplex PCR was the method, and the copy in TCRdb shows in-frame clones only, minus some. The sample has about 1 million clones; 60% to 80% are singletons. The sequenced material came from memory CD4+ T cells sorted from blood. Documented subset: CD45RA-negative fraction. The source of these receptors is a man aged 18 to 30 in good health.

In this sample, this clone turned up a few times. Other DNA sequences in the sample encode the same CDR3. This chain joins TRBV7-2 and TRBJ1-5, with D maybe TRBD1 (5 bases). Per the germline V gene, CDR1 is SGHTA and CDR2 is FQGNSA. Trimming took 5 bases from V and 2 from J, leaving 13 bases between them. The CDR3 runs 15 residues. This chain's CDR3 is CASSLGGLGNQPQHF. The CDR3 coding sequence is TGTGCCAGCAGCCTTGGGGGTTTGGGCAATCAGCCCCAGCATTTT.

This chain links TRBV7-2 with TRBJ2-5; TRBD2 agrees at 10 bases. V shed 4 bases, J shed 5 bases, and the junction held 10 bases outside the gene matches. The CDR3 has 16 amino acids. Germline V gene sequence: CDR1 SGHTA, CDR2 FQGNSA. CDR3 loop: CASSSTSGRGGETQYF. In nucleotides, the CDR3 is TGTGCCAGCAGCTCGACTAGCGGGCGAGGGGGGGAGACCCAGTACTTC.

The CDR3 DNA reads TGCGCCAGCAGCAGGGGGTCCAATCAGCCCCAGCATTTT. It is translated as CASSRGSNQPQHF. This chain joins TRBV5-1 and TRBJ1-5; possibly TRBD1 for D (6 bases). Between the trimmed V and J ends, which lost 4 bases and 3 bases, there was a span of 8 bases. This CDR3 region has 13 residues. The germline V gene has CDR1 SGHRS and CDR2 YFSETQ.

Details on this clone: One end of the junction fails to match germline, which may point to a read error. Other DNA sequences in the same sample also yield this CDR3. The CDR3 reads CASSLAGETQYF. The CDR3 DNA sequence: TGTGCTAGCAGCTTGGCAGGAGAGACCCAGTACTTC. The chain is built from TRBV7-7 and TRBJ2-5; D is unclear. Germline V lookup: CDR1 SSHAT, CDR2 FNYEAQ (reference sequence). The CDR3 spans 12 residues.

The J gene is TRBJ1-2, the V gene TRBV7-8; D not certain. The V gene lost 1 base and the J gene lost 2 bases, with 11 bases spanning the gap. CDR3 length: 15 amino acids. CDR1 is SGHVS and CDR2 is FQNEAQ in the germline V gene. The CDR3 reads CASSLDGPLNYGYTF. CDR3 DNA sequence: TGTGCCAGCAGCTTAGATGGACCCCTCAACTATGGCTACACCTTC.

V and J are TRBV4-3 and TRBJ2-1; D not certain. Trimming removed 5 bases from V and 6 bases from J, with 17 bases in between. The CDR3 consists of 15 residues. Germline loops: CDR1 LGHNA, CDR2 YSLEER. The CDR3 region has the DNA TGCGCCAGCAGCTTACGGTCCGAAACCCCCAATGAGCAGTTCTTC. This codes for CASSLRSETPNEQFF.

This clone was picked up a small number of times. This chain uses TRBV11-3 with TRBJ1-1; 7 bases fit TRBD1. CDR3 length equals 14 residues. The V gene's germline CDR1 is SGHNT and CDR2 YENEEA. V shed 6 bases and J 1 base; nucleotides not matched to a gene: 5. CDR3 sequence reads: CASSHRGRNTEAFF. Here the CDR3 DNA reads TGTGCCAGCAGTCACAGGGGTCGGAACACTGAAGCTTTCTTT.

Ten or more counts support this clone. V gene TRBV6-5 combines with J gene TRBJ1-4; weak D call: TRBD1 (6 bases). Germline CDR1 reads MNHEY; CDR2 reads SVGAGI. This CDR3 has 14 residues. Trimming stripped 6 bases from V and 7 bases from J, with 15 bases between. The CDR3 sequence is CASRPGAGVEKLFF. CDR3 coding DNA: TGTGCCAGCAGGCCCGGGGCAGGGGTTGAAAAACTGTTTTTT.

Only a few counts were recorded for this clone. The V call is TRBV19, the J call TRBJ2-2; 11 bases map to TRBD2. CDR3 length equals 15 residues. CDR1 is LNHDA and CDR2 is SQIVND in the germline V gene (reference sequence). After removal of 7 bases from V and 4 bases from J, the junction contained 5 bases not matched to a gene. CDR3 bases: TGTGCCAGTATTGGAGGACTAGCGGGCACCGGGGAGCTGTTTTTT. Translating gives CASIGGLAGTGELFF.

The chain employs TRBV29-1 and TRBJ2-3; the D is unclear. V lost 4 bases and J 0 bases, leaving 8 bases between the germline ends. The CDR3 has 13 amino acids. Germline V gives CDR1 SQVTM, CDR2 ANQGSEA. Here the CDR3 reads CSVAAGSTDTQYF. The CDR3 coding sequence is TGCAGCGTTGCAGCTGGGAGCACAGATACGCAGTATTTT.

This rearrangement joins TRBV11-2 to TRBJ2-3, with 10 bases that match TRBD2. Germline lookup yields CDR1 SGHAT and CDR2 FQNNGV. The CDR3 has 16 residues. The trim removed 4 bases at V and 2 bases at J, leaving 6 bases unmatched. CDR3 protein: CASSSPTSGVTDTQYF. CDR3 nucleotide sequence: TGTGCCAGCAGCTCCCCCACTAGCGGGGTCACAGATACGCAGTATTTT.

Concerning this clone: The sample contains more than one DNA sequence encoding this CDR3. The chain has TRBV20-1 and TRBJ2-5; D gene uncertain. This CDR3 has 10 residues. Germline CDR1 and CDR2: DFQATT and SNEGSKA (reference sequence). V was cut by 3 bases and J by 5 bases, with 4 bases left in between. CDR3 in amino acids: CSASHETQYF. In DNA form, the CDR3 reads TGCAGTGCTAGCCATGAGACCCAGTACTTC.

The chain uses TRBV13 and TRBJ1-2; no clear D. The CDR3 extends over 13 amino acids. Per the germline V gene, CDR1 is PRHDT and CDR2 is FYEKMQ (reference sequence). V was cut by 4 bases and J by 0 bases, with 6 bases left in between. The CDR3 DNA reads TGTGCCAGCAGCTACCGCACTAACTATGGCTACACCTTC. This translates into CASSYRTNYGYTF.

The table lists this clone with a count of one. The chain uses TRBV2 and TRBJ2-1; TRBD2 aligns across 10 bases. Germline CDR1 is SNHLY and CDR2 is FYNNEI. CDR3 size: 16 residues. J lost 7 bases, V lost 5 bases, and 11 bases had no gene match. The CDR3 sequence: CASSHYSGRAGNEQFF. Written as DNA, the CDR3 is TGTGCCAGCAGTCACTACAGCGGGAGGGCAGGAAATGAGCAGTTCTTC.

The genes are TRBV19 and TRBJ2-3, with D possibly TRBD1 on 6 matching bases. This CDR3 has 14 residues. The germline V gene has CDR1 LNHDA and CDR2 SQIVND (reference sequence). V was trimmed by 4 bases and J by 0 bases, leaving 8 bases between them. This CDR3 reads CASSSQGSTDTQYF. The CDR3 coding sequence is TGTGCCAGTAGTAGCCAGGGGAGCACAGATACGCAGTATTTT.

This clone came up a few times. The gene calls are TRBV30 and TRBJ1-1; D unresolved. The CDR3 contains 13 residues. Trimming removed 3 bases at V and 1 base at J, with 9 bases between. From germline, CDR1 is GTSNPN and CDR2 SVGIG (reference sequence). The CDR3 sequence is CAWREWENTEAFF. In nucleotides, the CDR3 is TGTGCCTGGAGGGAATGGGAGAACACTGAAGCTTTCTTT.

The chain uses TRBV4-3 and TRBJ2-5; D is unresolved. Trimming took off 0 bases at V and 4 bases at J, with 6 bases between the two ends. CDR3 length: 13 residues. Germline V gives CDR1 LGHNA, CDR2 YSLEER. In DNA, the CDR3 is TGCGCCAGCAGCCAAGATCCATCAGAGACCCAGTACTTC. It yields the protein CASSQDPSETQYF.

The V gene is TRBV10-3, the J gene TRBJ1-6; 7 bases map to TRBD1. The V gene's germline CDR1 is ENHRY and CDR2 SYGVKD. The CDR3 is made up of 14 amino acids. The V gene end was trimmed by 4 bases and the J gene end by 9 bases; junction bases not matched to a gene: 6. The CDR3 nucleotides are TGTGCCATCAGTGCTGAGGGGGCGGGTTCACCCCTCCACTTT. Protein product: CAISAEGAGSPLHF.

V is TRBV4-1 and J is TRBJ1-2; D is unclear. Germline loops: CDR1 MGHRA, CDR2 YSYEKL. The V end was cut by 4 bases, the J end by 7 bases, with 13 bases between. The CDR3 sequence is 13 residues long. Here the CDR3 DNA reads TGCGCCAGCAGCCCCGGGGTCCGGAGTGGCTACACCTTC. Amino acids: CASSPGVRSGYTF.

V is TRBV11-2 and J is TRBJ1-6, with D perhaps TRBD1 (5 bases). Trimming shortened V by 2 bases and J by 11 bases, and 13 bases separated the two germline ends. The CDR3 extends over 14 amino acids. CDR1 is SGHAT, CDR2 FQNNGV, per germline. CDR3 loop: CASSLMGEGTPLHF. The CDR3 DNA sequence: TGTGCCAGCAGCTTAATGGGGGAGGGAACACCCCTCCACTTT.

The rearrangement uses TRBV7-9 and TRBJ2-3; TRBD2 matches at 14 bases. Germline CDR1 SEHNR, CDR2 FQNEAQ (reference sequence). With 5 bases clipped from V and 5 bases from J, the junction kept 6 bases outside the gene matches. The CDR3 extends over 16 amino acids. The CDR3 reads CASSPQGTSGGDTQYF. The CDR3, as DNA: TGTGCCAGCAGCCCCCAGGGGACTAGCGGGGGAGATACGCAGTATTTT.

The chain recombines TRBV6-5 with TRBJ1-2, with 7 bases identical to TRBD1. Germline assignment: CDR1 MNHEY and CDR2 SVGAGI. The CDR3 totals 13 residues. V shed 5 bases, J shed 6 bases, and the junction held 6 bases outside the gene matches. Written as DNA, the CDR3 is TGTGCCAGCAGTAAACAGGGGTGGAATGGCTACACCTTC. Its translation is CASSKQGWNGYTF.

This clone was detected a few times. The rearrangement links TRBV2 to TRBJ2-3; the match to TRBD2 covers 9 bases. V lost 6 bases to trimming and J lost 8 bases; unmatched junction nucleotides: 9. The CDR3 loop spans 14 amino acids. The V gene's germline CDR1 is SNHLY and CDR2 FYNNEI. The CDR3 region has the DNA TGTGCCAGCAGAGTTTGGACTAGCGAGGGTACGCAGTATTTT. This codes for CASRVWTSEGTQYF.

The chain employs TRBV6-5 and TRBJ2-7; 7 positions agree with TRBD1. This CDR3 has 14 amino acids. Germline V gene sequence: CDR1 MNHEY, CDR2 SVGAGI. Trimming took 6 bases from V and 3 from J; bases not matched to a gene: 8. The CDR3 coding sequence is TGTGCCAGCAGAAGGGACAGCGTTAACTACGAGCAGTACTTC. Translation gives CASRRDSVNYEQYF.

The DNA of the CDR3 is TGTGCCAGCAGGAACCTTGAAAAACTGTTTTTT. It translates to CASRNLEKLFF. The chain recombines TRBV6-6 with TRBJ1-4; D is ambiguous. The CDR3 has 11 residues. V lost 6 bases and J lost 7, with 6 bases in between. Germline V lookup: CDR1 MNHNY, CDR2 SVGAGI (reference sequence).

The rearrangement joins TRBV19 to TRBJ1-2; D is unclear. CDR3 length: 15 residues. Germline CDR1 is LNHDA and CDR2 is SQIVND (reference sequence). V was pared by 5 bases and J by 3 bases, with 16 bases between. The DNA for the CDR3 is TGTGCCAGTAGTCCCCAAGCGGGCAGAGACTATGGCTACACCTTC. Protein: CASSPQAGRDYGYTF.